The rows below give T cell receptor beta chains drawn from one sample of a study of T cells after yellow fever vaccination. MiXCR was run by TCRdb on the 5' RACE reads, yielding one entry per CDR3 protein. The table lists under 500,000 distinct CDR3 sequences, around a sixth of them singletons. Sequencing was performed on PBMCs, taken before the yellow fever booster vaccination. These receptors were obtained from a man younger than 35 who received the YFV17D yellow fever vaccine. CDR3s include the opening cysteine and the closing phenylalanine or tryptophan. A D gene is named only where the DNA matches it firmly. Only part of the rows carry a size: once, few, many, or a class if the clone is expanded.

TRBJ2-7 | TRBV18 | NA | TRBD2 | TGTGCCAGCTCACCTACTACGGGACTAGCGGGGAGTCACGAGCAGTACTTC | CASSPTTGLAGSHEQYF
TRBJ2-5 | TRBV7-6 | NA | NA | TGTGCCAGCAGCTCCCCTAGGGGAGATACCCAAGAGACCCAGTACTTC | CASSSPRGDTQETQYF
TRBJ1-5 | TRBV5-1 | NA | TRBD1 | TGCGCCAGCAGCACCGGGACAGGTTCGAATCAGCCCCAGCATTTT | CASSTGTGSNQPQHF
TRBJ2-5 | TRBV9 | NA | NA | TGTGCCAGCCCCCTGAGGGAAACTGCTCGGGAGACCCAGTACTTC | CASPLRETARETQYF
TRBJ2-1 | TRBV7-9 | NA | NA | TGTGCCAGCAGCGCCGCTAGCGCTGAGCAGTTCTTC | CASSAASAEQFF
TRBJ2-7 | TRBV19 | few | NA | TGTGCCAGTAGTATAGTGGCGACAACGCGCTACGAGCAGTACTTC | CASSIVATTRYEQYF
TRBJ1-1 | TRBV4-1 | few | NA | TGCGCCAGCAGCCAAACGACAGGGAACACTGAAGCTTTCTTT | CASSQTTGNTEAFF
TRBJ1-1 | TRBV7-2 | few | NA | TGTGCCAGCAGCTTGACGGAGGTTTCTGAAGCTTTCTTT | CASSLTEVSEAFF
TRBJ1-2 | TRBV12-3/TRBV12-4 | NA | NA | TGTGCCAGCAGTTTAAGGGCAGGTCGCAACTATGGCTACACCTTC | CASSLRAGRNYGYTF
TRBJ2-3 | TRBV7-2 | few | NA | TGTGCCAGCAGCCAAGGGCGGGGCTTAAATACGCAGTATTTT | CASSQGRGLNTQYF
TRBJ2-1 | TRBV29-1 | few | TRBD2 | TGCAGCGTAGCGGGGGACTCCTACAATGAGCAGTTCTTC | CSVAGDSYNEQFF
TRBJ1-2 | TRBV5-1 | NA | NA | TGCGCCAGCAGCTTGGCTTCGGGGGCAAACTATGGCTACACCTTC | CASSLASGANYGYTF
TRBJ2-2 | TRBV20-1 | NA | NA | TGCAGTGCTAGAGATGGGGCCGCCGGGGAGCTGTTTTTT | CSARDGAAGELFF
TRBJ2-2 | TRBV25-1 | few | TRBD2 | TGTGCCAGCAGTGTGGGACTAGCGGGGAGGGAGCTGTTTTTT | CASSVGLAGRELFF
TRBJ2-1 | TRBV12-5 | NA | NA | TGTGCTAGTGGTGACGGGGGCGGGGTGAACAATGAGCAGTTCTTC | CASGDGGGVNNEQFF
TRBJ1-5 | TRBV12-3/TRBV12-4 | NA | TRBD1 | TGTGCCAGCACCCCGGGACAGCCTAATCAGCCCCAGCATTTT | CASTPGQPNQPQHF
TRBJ2-2 | TRBV11-2 | NA | NA | TGTGCCAGCAGCTTATTCCCGAACACCGGGGAGCTGTTTTTT | CASSLFPNTGELFF
TRBJ2-2 | TRBV11-2 | few | NA | TGTGCCAGCAGCCTAGATGAAGAGGACAGCCCTCGACCCAACACCGGGGAGCTGTTTTTT | CASSLDEEDSPRPNTGELFF
TRBJ2-5 | TRBV12-3/TRBV12-4 | few | NA | TGTGCCAGCAGTTACCCAGGGGTCCAAGAGACCCAGTACTTC | CASSYPGVQETQYF
TRBJ1-4 | TRBV29-1 | NA | NA | TGCAGCGTCGAAAGGACCGCGGGTAAAAAACTGTTTTTT | CSVERTAGKKLFF
TRBJ2-5 | TRBV25-1 | NA | TRBD2 | TGTGCCAGCAGTGAATTCCGGGGGGGGGAGACCCAGTACTTC | CASSEFRGGETQYF
TRBJ2-7 | TRBV12-3/TRBV12-4 | few | NA | TGTGCCAGCAGTTTTGGGGCGCCCAGCGAGCAGTACTTC | CASSFGAPSEQYF
TRBJ2-5 | TRBV27 | many | NA | TGTGCCAGCAGTGGCGTCGGGCCGACCCAGTACTTC | CASSGVGPTQYF
TRBJ2-7 | TRBV29-1 | few | NA | TGCAGCGGCCAGACAGACACCTACGAGCAGTACTTC | CSGQTDTYEQYF
TRBJ2-2 | TRBV11-2 | few | NA | TGTGCCAGCAGCTTAGTTCTGACGGCAACCGGGGAGCTGTTTTTT | CASSLVLTATGELFF
TRBJ2-1 | TRBV20-1 | NA | TRBD2 | TGCAGTGCTAGAGATCGTGCTAGCGGCTACAATGAGCAGTTCTTC | CSARDRASGYNEQFF
TRBJ2-2 | TRBV7-2 | NA | NA | TGTGCCAGCAGCGGTGACAGCACCGGGGAGCTGTTTTTT | CASSGDSTGELFF
TRBJ2-1 | TRBV7-2 | few | TRBD1 | TGTGCCAGCAACGACAGGGGCTACAATGAGCAGTTCTTC | CASNDRGYNEQFF
TRBJ2-3 | TRBV7-8 | few | NA | TGTGCCAGCAGCCTCTCCGAAACGCTGGATACGCAGTATTTT | CASSLSETLDTQYF
TRBJ1-2 | TRBV10-3 | few | NA | TGTGCCATCTCCGACACGCTCTATGGCTACACCTTC | CAISDTLYGYTF
TRBJ1-1 | TRBV10-3 | few | NA | TGTGCCATCAGTGTGAAGGGGAACGCTGAAGCTTTCTTT | CAISVKGNAEAFF
TRBJ2-1 | TRBV20-1 | few | TRBD2 | TGCAGTGCTATTAAGGGCGGTACGAGCGGGGGAAGGAATGAGCAGTTCTTC | CSAIKGGTSGGRNEQFF
TRBJ1-1 | TRBV7-2 | NA | TRBD1 | TGTGCCAGCAGCTTCGATGGACAGGGGCGGACTGAAGCTTTCTTT | CASSFDGQGRTEAFF
TRBJ1-6 | TRBV5-1 | NA | NA | TGCGCCAGCAGCTTGGAGGGACATAATTCACCCCTCCACTTT | CASSLEGHNSPLHF
TRBJ2-6 | TRBV5-1 | NA | NA | TGCGCCAGCAGCTTACATAGCAGTGGTGGGGCCAACGTCCTGACTTTC | CASSLHSSGGANVLTF
TRBJ2-5 | TRBV18 | NA | NA | TGTGCCAGCTCACCAGAATCTCCTAGGGGGGATAAAGAGACCCAGTACTTC | CASSPESPRGDKETQYF
TRBJ2-4 | TRBV11-2 | NA | NA | TGTGCCAGCAGCCCCGGCGCCTATAGCATTCAGTACTTC | CASSPGAYSIQYF
TRBJ2-1 | TRBV24-1 | few | NA | TGTGCCACCAGTGATTCCTCCGGGACGGAACGTTTCTTC | CATSDSSGTERFF
TRBJ1-2 | TRBV4-2 | few | TRBD1 | TGTGCCAGCAGCCAAGGACAGGGGGGGAATGGCTACACCTTC | CASSQGQGGNGYTF
TRBJ2-3 | TRBV20-1 | many | TRBD2 | TGCAGTGCCCTAGCGGGGGGATCAGATACGCAGTATTTT | CSALAGGSDTQYF
TRBJ2-3 | TRBV18 | NA | NA | TGTGCCAGCTCGCCCTACGGTGTAGGGAGCACAGATACGCAGTATTTT | CASSPYGVGSTDTQYF
TRBJ2-3 | TRBV29-1 | NA | TRBD1 | TGCAGCGTAAAAGGGACAGGTGGGACGACAGATACGCAGTATTTT | CSVKGTGGTTDTQYF
TRBJ2-1 | TRBV20-1 | few | NA | TGCAGTGCTCCGCCGGGGACTGTACTCAATGAGCAGTTCTTC | CSAPPGTVLNEQFF
TRBJ2-7 | TRBV4-3 | NA | NA | TGCGCCAGCAGCCCCCCATCGAGAGTATTGATCTACGAGCAGTACTTC | CASSPPSRVLIYEQYF
TRBJ1-4 | TRBV28 | once | NA | TGTGCCAGCAGTTTTGCGGGGATTAATGAAAAACTGTTTTTT | CASSFAGINEKLFF
TRBJ2-3 | TRBV28 | NA | NA | TGTGCCAGCAGTTCCCCCGGGACACTGAGCACAGATACGCAGTATTTT | CASSSPGTLSTDTQYF
TRBJ1-5 | TRBV4-1 | few | NA | TGCGCCAGCAGCCCGTACCCACAAGGACCGAGGAATCAGCCCCAGCATTTT | CASSPYPQGPRNQPQHF
TRBJ1-1 | TRBV5-1 | NA | NA | TGCGCCAGCAGCTTGTACTCTATCCCGGGGGCTGAAGCTTTCTTT | CASSLYSIPGAEAFF
TRBJ1-5 | TRBV10-3 | NA | NA | TGTGCCATCAGGGCAGATGGACAGCCCCAGCATTTT | CAIRADGQPQHF
TRBJ2-1 | TRBV5-1 | NA | NA | TGCGCCAGCAGCTTGGTGGGCAACCCCTCCTACAATGAGCAGTTCTTC | CASSLVGNPSYNEQFF
TRBJ1-1 | TRBV6-5 | few | NA | TGTGCCAGCAGTTACTGGGGCTCCCAGGGCGGCACTGAAGCTTTCTTT | CASSYWGSQGGTEAFF
TRBJ2-5 | TRBV20-1 | many | TRBD2 | TGCAGTGCGTCTAGCGGGGGGTCGTGGGGGGAGACCCAGTACTTC | CSASSGGSWGETQYF
TRBJ2-5 | TRBV5-1 | few | TRBD2 | TGCGCCAGCAGCTTACTAGCGGGGGAAGGAGAGACCCAGTACTTC | CASSLLAGEGETQYF
TRBJ2-7 | TRBV6-2/TRBV6-3 | NA | TRBD1 | TGTGCCAGCAGTTACCCCACAGGGGATAGGTACGAGCAGTACTTC | CASSYPTGDRYEQYF
TRBJ1-5 | TRBV5-6 | few | NA | TGTGCCAGCAGCATGGGGAGCAATCAGCCCCAGCATTTT | CASSMGSNQPQHF
TRBJ2-3 | TRBV5-6 | many | NA | TGTGCCAGCAGCTTGGGTCCCCCCGAGGACTGGGGCACAGATACGCAGTATTTT | CASSLGPPEDWGTDTQYF
TRBJ1-5 | TRBV7-6 | few | NA | TGTGCCAGCAGCACCGGGGGGTGGGGGCAGCCCCAGCATTTT | CASSTGGWGQPQHF
TRBJ2-1 | TRBV15 | few | NA | TGTGCCACCACTGGCGGATCCTACAATGAGCAGTTCTTC | CATTGGSYNEQFF
TRBJ2-3 | TRBV7-9 | few | TRBD2 | TGTGCCAGCAGCCTCCAACCCCGGGGACTAGCGGGGGCGAAGGAGTATTTT | CASSLQPRGLAGAKEYF
TRBJ1-6 | TRBV6-5 | NA | NA | TGTGCCAGCAGTTACTCCACCTATTCACCCCTCCACTTT | CASSYSTYSPLHF